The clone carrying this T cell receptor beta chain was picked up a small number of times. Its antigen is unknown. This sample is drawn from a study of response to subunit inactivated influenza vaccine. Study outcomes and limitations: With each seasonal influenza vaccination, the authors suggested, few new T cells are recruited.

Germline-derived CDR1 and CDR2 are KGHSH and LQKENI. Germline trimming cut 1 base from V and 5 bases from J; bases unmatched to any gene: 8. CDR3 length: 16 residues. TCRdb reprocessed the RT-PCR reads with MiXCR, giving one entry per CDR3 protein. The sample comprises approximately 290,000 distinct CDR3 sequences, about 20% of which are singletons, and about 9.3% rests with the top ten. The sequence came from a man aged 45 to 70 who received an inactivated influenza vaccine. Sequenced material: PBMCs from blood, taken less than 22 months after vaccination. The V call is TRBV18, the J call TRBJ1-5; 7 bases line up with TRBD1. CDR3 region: CASSPLGRGRDQPQHF. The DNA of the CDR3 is TGTGCCAGCTCACCACTCGGCAGGGGGAGAGATCAGCCCCAGCATTTT. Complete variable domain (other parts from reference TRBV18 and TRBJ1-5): NAGVMQNPRHLVRRRGQEARLRCSPMKGHSHVYWYRQLPEEGLKFMVYLQKENIIDESGMPKERFSAEFPKEGPSILRIQQVVRGDSAAYFCASSPLGRGRDQPQHFGDGTRLSIL.